The 9 T cell receptor beta chains listed next were all sequenced from one sample in a study of CD8 T cells in Susac syndrome. Reverse transcription of roughly 0.5 to 1 ug RNA was carried out with random hexamers. TCRdb reprocessed the immunoSEQ multiplex PCR reads via MiXCR and lists one record per CDR3 protein. The sample consists of about 120,000 distinct CDR3 sequences, 80% to 95% of them appearing once. Input material: CD8+ T cells from PBMCs. The source is a human donor in good health.

This chain uses TRBV5-1 with TRBJ1-1; TRBD1 is a possible D gene (5 bases). Per the germline V gene, CDR1 is SGHRS and CDR2 is YFSETQ. Trimming removed 3 bases from V and 3 bases from J, with 18 bases in between. CDR3 length equals 16 residues. CDR3 protein: CASSSGPILGDTEAFF. The CDR3 DNA reads as TGCGCCAGCAGCTCGGGCCCCATTCTGGGGGACACTGAAGCTTTCTTT.

The genes are TRBV5-1 and TRBJ1-6; D is perhaps TRBD1 (5 bases). Germline assignment: CDR1 SGHRS and CDR2 YFSETQ. Deletions cut 0 bases from V and 6 bases from J, with 10 bases between. The CDR3 length is 15 residues. The CDR3 here is CASSLAQGANSPLHF. The CDR3 nucleotides are TGCGCCAGCAGCTTGGCCCAGGGAGCTAATTCACCCCTCCACTTT.

The chain uses TRBV19 and TRBJ2-5; no firm D call. Germline CDR1 reads LNHDA; CDR2 reads SQIVND (reference sequence). V was clipped by 5 bases and J by 7 bases, with 11 bases between them. The CDR3 has 12 amino acids. CDR3 in amino acids: CASSRGSGTQYF. In DNA, the CDR3 is TGTGCCAGTAGTCGAGGTAGTGGGACCCAGTACTTC. The full variable domain, completed using reference TRBV19 and TRBJ2-5, is DGGITQSPKYLFRKEGQNVTLSCEQNLNHDAMYWYRQDPGQGLRLIYYSQIVNDFQKGDIAEGYSVSREKKESFPLTVTSAQKNPTAFYLCASSRGSGTQYFGPGTRLLVL.

The chain has TRBV30 and TRBJ2-3; TRBD2 aligns across 7 bases. The V segment lost 0 bases and the J segment 4 bases; nucleotides outside the gene matches: 7. Germline CDR1 is GTSNPN and CDR2 is SVGIG (reference sequence). The CDR3 covers 15 residues. The CDR3: CAWSVTGGSADTQYF. For the CDR3, the DNA is TGTGCCTGGAGTGTAACGGGCGGGAGCGCAGATACGCAGTATTTT.

This chain uses TRBV30 with TRBJ2-7, with 8 nucleotides matching TRBD1. V lost 5 bases to trimming and J lost 2 bases; unmatched junction nucleotides: 5. Germline V gene sequence: CDR1 GTSNPN, CDR2 SVGIG (reference sequence). The CDR3 spans 13 residues. The CDR3, as DNA: TGTGCCTGGTGGCAGGGGGCCACCTACGAGCAGTACTTC. It is translated as CAWWQGATYEQYF.

V is TRBV20-1 and J is TRBJ1-5; 10 bases line up with TRBD1. CDR3 length equals 16 residues. With 6 bases clipped from V and 3 bases from J, the junction kept 11 bases outside the gene matches. Germline V CDR1 and CDR2: DFQATT, SNEGSKA (reference sequence). The CDR3 protein is CSATARQGAINQPQHF. The CDR3 coding sequence is TGCAGTGCAACCGCCCGACAGGGGGCTATCAATCAGCCCCAGCATTTT.

V gene TRBV5-1 combines with J gene TRBJ2-5; 10 bases are a match to TRBD2. Germline-derived CDR1 and CDR2 are SGHRS and YFSETQ. This CDR3 comprises 14 residues. With 4 bases clipped from V and 2 bases from J, the junction kept 2 bases outside the gene matches. The DNA of the CDR3 is TGCGCCAGCAGCATGACTAGCGGGCAAGAGACCCAGTACTTC. This encodes CASSMTSGQETQYF.

This clonotype was seen just once. This rearrangement joins TRBV7-2 to TRBJ1-5; a weak D match, TRBD1 (5 bases). Trimming took 6 bases from V and 8 from J, leaving 14 bases between them. Per germline, CDR1 SGHTA and CDR2 FQGNSA. CDR3 length equals 13 residues. CDR3 sequence: CASSWDGGEPQHF. In DNA form, the CDR3 reads TGTGCCAGCAGTTGGGACGGGGGAGAGCCCCAGCATTTT.

The gene calls are TRBV20-1 and TRBJ2-5; maybe TRBD2 (5 bases). The CDR3 has 12 amino acids. The germline V and J ends were trimmed by 1 base and 8 bases, with 11 bases remaining between them. Germline loops: CDR1 DFQATT, CDR2 SNEGSKA (reference sequence). The CDR3: CSARVSGETQYF. CDR3 bases: TGCAGTGCTAGAGTCTCCGGGGAAACCCAGTACTTC.